This entry features one T cell receptor beta chain sequence. The antigen remains undetermined. The observed sequence ends 3 residues before the CDR3 terminus, with the missing tail filled in from the germline J gene. Of CVID subjects, approximately 14 were female and 25 to 30 male, mean age approximately 40. No CVID subject was ill or on immunomodulatory drugs when sampled. This entry is derived from a study of T cell clonality in common variable immunodeficiency. Whole-study results and caveats: Common variable immunodeficiency TCR beta sequences reportedly had fewer deletions and N-nucleotide insertions. Links between repertoire features and CVID complications were heterogeneity-limited.

CDR3 length equals 17 residues. Trimming at V came to 3 bases and at J to 1 base, leaving 8 bases not matched to a gene. Germline V gene lookup returns CDR1 GTSNPN and CDR2 SVGIG (reference sequence). Control and CVID samples contributed equal amounts of genomic DNA. The table came from immunoSEQ multiplex PCR; TCRdb's copy has only in-frame clones and leaves some out. The profile covers about 18,000 clones, none occurring a single time. Specimen: peripheral blood mononuclear cells. The clonotype was recovered from a human donor with common variable immunodeficiency. The chain employs TRBV30 and TRBJ2-3; the match to TRBD2 covers 12 bases. The CDR3 bases that were read are TGTGCCTGGAGCCATTCTAGCGGGAGGGCCGGCACAGATACG. It yields the protein CAWSHSSGRAGTDT. The entire CDR3 reads CAWSHSSGRAGTDTQYF.